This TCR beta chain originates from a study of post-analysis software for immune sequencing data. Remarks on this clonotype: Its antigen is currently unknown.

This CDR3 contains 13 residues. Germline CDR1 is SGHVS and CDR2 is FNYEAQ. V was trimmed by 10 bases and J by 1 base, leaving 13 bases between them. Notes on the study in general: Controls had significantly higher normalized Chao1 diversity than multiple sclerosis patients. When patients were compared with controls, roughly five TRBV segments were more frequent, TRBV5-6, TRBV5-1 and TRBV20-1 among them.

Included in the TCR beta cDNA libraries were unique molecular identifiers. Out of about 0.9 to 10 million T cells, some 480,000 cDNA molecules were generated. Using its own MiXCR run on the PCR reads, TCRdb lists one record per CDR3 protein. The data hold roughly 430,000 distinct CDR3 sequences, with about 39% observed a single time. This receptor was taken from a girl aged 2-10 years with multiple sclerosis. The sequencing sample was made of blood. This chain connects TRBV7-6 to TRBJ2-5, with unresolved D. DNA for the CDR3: TGTGCCAACCAACAGAGAAGCCAAGAGACCCAGTACTTC. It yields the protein CANQQRSQETQYF. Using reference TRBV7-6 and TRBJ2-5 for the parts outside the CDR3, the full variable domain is GAGVSQSPRYKVTKRGQDVALRCDPISGHVSLYWYRQALGQGPEFLTYFNYEAQQDKSGLPNDRFSAERPEGSISTLTIQRTEQRDSAMYRCANQQRSQETQYFGPGTRLLVL.